This T cell receptor (beta chain) emerged from a study of spatial heterogeneity in lung cancer (dated by TCRdb to between 2019 and 2020). For the study in its entirety: Beta-chain transcripts were consistently detected in greater numbers than alpha-chain transcripts, which likely reflects a higher abundance of beta-chain transcripts. TCR transcript counts in tumor regions correlated strongly with a T cell transcriptional module score from matched bulk RNA-seq. In the raw uncorrected reads, each unique combination of TCR and UMI appeared on average more than ten times. The study quantitatively compared TCR alpha and beta repertoires across multiple tumor regions, matched nontumor lung and blood in non-small cell lung cancer. Nonsynonymous mutation counts, determined by whole-exome sequencing of tumor tissue, were related to TCR repertoire features. At surgery, 220 tumor regions, around 67 matched nontumor lung samples and some 54 PBMC samples were TCR-sequenced for both alpha and beta chains.

The library was produced with 5' RACE. Sequencing was carried out with a NextSeq 500. To allow correction of PCR and sequencing errors, the TCR library protocol tagged every TCR cDNA molecule with a unique molecular identifier. The paper's processing steps were these. TCR identification, UMI-based error correction and CDR3 extraction were all carried out with Decombinator tools. TCRs above a frequency of 2 per 1,000, corresponding to the top 1% of the tumor frequency distribution, were defined as expanded. Expanded tumor TCRs were classed as regional if statistically deemed absent (corrected P<0.05) from at least one tumor region, otherwise ubiquitous. Renyi diversity was calculated using the R vegan package after each repertoire was subsampled 100 times to 5,000 TCRs. CDR3 similarity networks were built from amino acid triplet string-kernel similarity, with CDR3s being connected when pairwise similarity was above 0.82. Using fastp at Q25 and MiXCR, TCRdb reprocessed the public reads and kept productive beta chains. Rows merge per CDR3 protein into single entries with the most common DNA and genes. TCRdb's processing, not the study's, gives the V and J calls here. This sample lists 20,000 to 25,000 distinct CDR3 sequences; approximately 8.8% were detected once. The ten largest clones represent approximately 7.5% of the sample.

The time point label for this specimen denotes: sample taken at primary tumor resection. Samples were obtained from approximately 72 patients with early-stage, untreated non-small cell lung cancer from the lung TRACERx cohort. Whole RNA extracted from tumor and nontumor lung tissue, or from cryopreserved PBMC samples, was used for TCR sequencing without cell sorting. A patient was chosen for TCR sequencing only when enough RNA was available from at least two tumor regions. Before being selected, tumor and adjacent nontumor lung specimens were reviewed by a lung pathologist. What the work shows at the level of the full study, not this receptor alone: TCR-seq coverage of tumor T cells was estimated at only approximately 7% for alpha chains and 12% to 15% for beta chains. Confirming at a functional level the hypothesis that regional TCRs recognize regional mutations was considered to require additional single-cell paired TCR alpha and beta sequencing. Counts of ubiquitous and regional expanded TCRs correlated with counts of ubiquitous and regional nonsynonymous mutations, respectively. The tumor nonsynonymous mutation count correlated with the number of expanded alpha and beta TCRs within the tumor.

This clonotype was counted a few times. Its antigen specificity is not known. No per-base quality is available; no much larger clone lies one base away. V and J are trimmed by 2 bases and 3 bases, and the gene matches miss 10 bases of the junction. CDR3 length: 17 amino acids, cysteine to phenylalanine. This entry keeps only the CDR3 DNA: 51 bases, framed from base 1. CDR1 and CDR2, per the germline V gene (reference sequence), are PRHDT and FYEKMQ. The chain uses TRBV13 and TRBJ2-7; 10 bases in between match TRBD2. The source was lung tumor tissue, collected at surgery. This sequence originates from a male donor with early-stage non-small cell lung cancer. The DNA sequence is given as TGTGCCAGCAGCTTATCACGAGCGGGGGGGCCAGGCTACGAGCAGTACTTC. This yields the protein CASSLSRAGGPGYEQYF.